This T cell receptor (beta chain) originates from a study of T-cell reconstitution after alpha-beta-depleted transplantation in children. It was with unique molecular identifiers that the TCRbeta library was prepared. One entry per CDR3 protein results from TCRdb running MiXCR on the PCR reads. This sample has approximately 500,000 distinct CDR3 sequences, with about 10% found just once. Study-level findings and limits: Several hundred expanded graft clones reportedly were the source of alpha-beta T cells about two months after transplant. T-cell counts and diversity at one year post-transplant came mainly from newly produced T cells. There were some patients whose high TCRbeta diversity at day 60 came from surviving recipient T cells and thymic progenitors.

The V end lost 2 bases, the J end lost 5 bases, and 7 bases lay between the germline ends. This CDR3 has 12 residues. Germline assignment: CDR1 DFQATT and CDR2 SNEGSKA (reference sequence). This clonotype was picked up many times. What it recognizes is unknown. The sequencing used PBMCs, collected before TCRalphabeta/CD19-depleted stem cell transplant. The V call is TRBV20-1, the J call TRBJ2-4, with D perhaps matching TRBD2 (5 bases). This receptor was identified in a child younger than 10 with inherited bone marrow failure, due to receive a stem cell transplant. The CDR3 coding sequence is TGCAGTGCTAGACGGACTGAAAACATTCAGTACTTC. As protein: CSARRTENIQYF.